This record covers a single T cell receptor (beta chain). As yet, its antigen is unknown. This specimen comes from a study of lymphopenia after photon versus proton radiotherapy. The V gene end was trimmed by 5 bases and the J gene end by 5 bases; junction bases not matched to a gene: 7. The CDR3 contains 14 residues. Germline CDR1 reads SGHNT; CDR2 reads YYREEE (reference sequence). Study-wide findings and caveats: Authors raise, but do not show, better survival with proton therapy. A bigger post-nadir fall in TCR diversity correlated inversely with survival time in deceased patients.

Measured with immunoSEQ multiplex PCR; TCRdb has only the in-frame clones, and not every one. The data contain under 65,000 clones, about 81% of them singletons. The J gene is TRBJ2-4, the V gene TRBV5-4; TRBD1 agrees at 7 bases. The sample consisted of peripheral blood, taken from a patient treated with proton-based radiotherapy. This TCR was sampled from a man aged 60 to 69 with pancreatic cancer. The CDR3 DNA reads as TGTGCCAGCAGAGGTGACAGGGCGGAAAACATTCAGTACTTC. It translates to CASRGDRAENIQYF. Complete variable domain (other parts from reference TRBV5-4 and TRBJ2-4): ETGVTQSPTHLIKTRGQQVTLRCSSQSGHNTVSWYQQALGQGPQFIFQYYREEENGRGNFPPRFSGLQFPNYSSELNVNALELDDSALYLCASRGDRAENIQYFGAGTRLSVL.